A single sample gave rise to the 10 T cell receptor beta chains below, sequenced in a study of control samples from healthy donors and cancer patients. Assay: immunoSEQ multiplex PCR; the TCRdb copy retains only in-frame clones and omits some. The repertoire includes tens of thousands of clones, approximately 88% of them detected once, and around 2.8% sits in the top ten. What was sequenced was PBMCs. The receptors come from a woman aged 45-65 years with lung cancer.

The rearrangement links TRBV30 to TRBJ1-5; possible D gene TRBD1, 5 bases. Trimming removed 2 bases from V and 2 bases from J, with 7 bases in between. The CDR3 totals 13 residues. Germline V gene data show CDR1 as GTSNPN and CDR2 as SVGIG (reference sequence). DNA for the CDR3: TGTGCCTGGAGTTCGACAGGCAATCAGCCCCAGCATTTT. This sequence encodes CAWSSTGNQPQHF.

V and J are TRBV7-9 and TRBJ1-3; unclear D gene. The CDR3 loop spans 14 amino acids. Trimming removed 1 base at V and 1 base at J, with 5 bases between. The germline CDR1 and CDR2 sequences are SEHNR and FQNEAQ (reference sequence). CDR3 sequence (DNA): TGTGCCAGCAGCTTAGGGGGATCTGGAAACACCATATATTTT. Translation: CASSLGGSGNTIYF. Filled out from reference TRBV7-9 and TRBJ1-3, the complete variable domain reads DTGVSQNPRHKITKRGQNVTFRCDPISEHNRLYWYRQTLGQGPEFLTYFQNEAQLEKSRLLSDRFSAERPKGSFSTLEIQRTEQGDSAMYLCASSLGGSGNTIYFGEGSWLTVV.

The genes are TRBV7-2 and TRBJ2-2; 7 nucleotides line up with TRBD1. This CDR3 contains 15 residues. V trimming: 5 bases; J trimming: 1 base; junction bases outside the gene matches: 4. Germline V lookup: CDR1 SGHTA, CDR2 FQGNSA. CDR3 amino acids: CASSPRDRNTGELFF. The CDR3 DNA is TGTGCCAGCAGCCCCCGGGACAGGAACACCGGGGAGCTGTTTTTT.

The chain joins TRBV2 to TRBJ1-1; D might be TRBD1 (5 bases). V was shortened by 5 bases and J by 3 bases, with 10 bases between the two germline ends. This CDR3 has 13 amino acids. Germline V gene sequence: CDR1 SNHLY, CDR2 FYNNEI. As DNA, the CDR3 is TGTGCCAGCAGTCCTAGGGACGACACTGAAGCTTTCTTT. Translating gives CASSPRDDTEAFF.

The chain employs TRBV2 and TRBJ1-5; 7 bases are shared with TRBD1. Looked up from germline, CDR1 is SNHLY and CDR2 is FYNNEI. This CDR3 region has 14 residues. The J segment lost 0 bases and the V segment lost 6 bases, leaving 2 bases of the junction unmatched. The CDR3 protein is CASRDRISNQPQHF. As DNA, the CDR3 is TGTGCCAGCAGGGACAGGATTAGCAATCAGCCCCAGCATTTT.

This clone is a singleton in its sample. This chain connects TRBV30 to TRBJ1-2, with D hard to call. This CDR3 spans 12 amino acids. Trimming removed 3 bases from V and 4 bases from J, with 9 bases in between. The V gene's germline CDR1 is GTSNPN and CDR2 SVGIG (reference sequence). CDR3 loop: CAWRSLSYGYTF. CDR3 nucleotide sequence: TGTGCCTGGAGATCCCTTAGCTATGGCTACACCTTC.

The chain combines TRBV30 with TRBJ1-2; D is uncertain. Trimming cost V 7 bases and J 2 bases, with 20 bases left between them. The CDR3 covers 15 residues. Germline CDR1 reads GTSNPN; CDR2 reads SVGIG (reference sequence). CDR3 in DNA: TGTGCCTCCGAAGAGTACGGCGGCCTCAACTATGGCTACACCTTC. It translates to CASEEYGGLNYGYTF.

In nucleotides, the CDR3 is TGTGCCACCTTTGGAGGACGGGGATTCTCTGGAAACACCATATATTTT. It is translated as CATFGGRGFSGNTIYF. The V call is TRBV10-3, the J call TRBJ1-3; unclear D gene. The CDR3 has 16 residues. V lost 10 bases, J lost 0 bases, and 19 bases lay in between. CDR1 is ENHRY, CDR2 SYGVKD, per germline.

This chain links TRBV14 with TRBJ2-1, with 11 bases that match TRBD1. The V and J ends lost 5 bases and 13 bases, in that order; junction bases with no gene match: 10. The CDR3 is 14 residues long. Germline CDR1 is SGHDN and CDR2 is FVKESK. This CDR3 reads CASSLQGQGALQFF. In nucleotides, the CDR3 is TGTGCCAGCAGCTTACAAGGACAGGGGGCCCTCCAGTTCTTC.

The chain uses TRBV15 and TRBJ2-3; the match to TRBD1 covers 7 bases. This CDR3 is built from 15 residues. The germline V gene has CDR1 LNHNV and CDR2 YYDKDF (reference sequence). The trim removed 5 bases at V and 0 bases at J, leaving 5 bases unmatched. The CDR3 protein is CATSYTGASTDTQYF. For the CDR3, the DNA is TGTGCCACCAGCTATACAGGGGCTAGCACAGATACGCAGTATTTT. The full variable domain, completed using reference TRBV15 and TRBJ2-3, is DAMVIQNPRYQVTQFGKPVTLSCSQTLNHNVMYWYQQKSSQAPKLLFHYYDKDFNNEADTPDNFQSRRPNTSFCFLDIRSPGLGDTAMYLCATSYTGASTDTQYFGPGTRLTVL.